These 15 T cell receptor beta chains originate from one sample sequenced in a study of blood T cell repertoires in COVID-19. TCRdb's copy holds only in-frame clones and misses some; the assay was immunoSEQ multiplex PCR. The data hold some 37,000 clones, with 85% to 90% observed a single time. Sequencing was carried out using peripheral blood. All receptors come from a man aged 65 to 79 with acute or convalescent COVID-19.

The gene calls are TRBV5-1 and TRBJ1-4; possible D gene TRBD1, 5 bases. Germline CDR1 is SGHRS and CDR2 is YFSETQ. The CDR3 covers 15 residues. V was cut by 5 bases and J by 1 base, with 12 bases left in between. The CDR3 DNA is TGCGCCAGCAGTCGGGGGTCGGGAACTAATGAAAAACTGTTTTTT. Protein sequence: CASSRGSGTNEKLFF.

V usage is TRBV29-1 and J usage is TRBJ1-4; D is possibly TRBD1 (5 bases). Per the germline V gene, CDR1 is SQVTM and CDR2 is ANQGSEA. This CDR3 has 13 amino acids. Trimming pared 8 bases from V and 1 base from J, leaving 11 bases between. The CDR3 spells CSFLGGTNEKLFF. The CDR3 DNA is TGCAGCTTCCTCGGGGGAACTAATGAAAAACTGTTTTTT.

The chain combines TRBV28 with TRBJ2-5, with 8 bases fitting TRBD1. This CDR3 has 15 residues. V was pared by 8 bases and J by 5 bases, with 13 bases of the junction left unmatched. Germline CDR1 reads MDHEN; CDR2 reads SYDVKM. The chain's CDR3 is CASRRAGGIVETQYF. The DNA of the CDR3 is TGTGCCAGCCGTCGGGCAGGGGGCATCGTTGAGACCCAGTACTTC. Filled out from reference TRBV28 and TRBJ2-5, the complete variable domain reads DVKVTQSSRYLVKRTGEKVFLECVQDMDHENMFWYRQDPGLGLRLIYFSYDVKMKEKGDIPEGYSVSREKKERFSLILESASTNQTSMYLCASRRAGGIVETQYFGPGTRLLVL.

V is TRBV5-4 and J is TRBJ1-1; TRBD1 agrees at 11 bases. The length of the CDR3 is 17 residues. The trim removed 4 bases at V and 0 bases at J, leaving 8 bases unmatched. CDR1 is SGHNT, CDR2 YYREEE, per germline (reference sequence). The CDR3 spells CASSDTRTGGVNTEAFF. CDR3 DNA sequence: TGTGCCAGCAGCGATACGAGGACAGGGGGCGTGAACACTGAAGCTTTCTTT.

This chain connects TRBV10-1 to TRBJ2-5; D might be TRBD2 (5 bases). The V and J ends lost 0 bases and 9 bases respectively, with 20 bases between them. Germline V gives CDR1 WNHNN, CDR2 SYGVQD (reference sequence). The CDR3 covers 16 residues. CDR3 DNA sequence: TGCGCCAGCAGTGAGTCCATTCAAGCGGCATTATCGCCCCAGTACTTC. This encodes CASSESIQAALSPQYF.

The gene calls are TRBV28 and TRBJ2-1; D might be TRBD2 (6 bases). CDR1 is MDHEN and CDR2 is SYDVKM in the germline V gene. The V end was cut by 2 bases, the J end by 6 bases, with 20 bases between. The CDR3 totals 17 residues. As DNA, the CDR3 is TGTGCCAGCAGTTTAGCCCTAGCGTCCCAAATGGGCAATGAGCAGTTCTTC. Encoded protein: CASSLALASQMGNEQFF.

This sequence joins TRBV7-2 and TRBJ2-3, with 9 bases that match TRBD2. This CDR3 comprises 13 residues. The J segment lost 3 bases and the V segment lost 6 bases, leaving 1 base of the junction unmatched. Per the germline V gene, CDR1 is SGHTA and CDR2 is FQGNSA. The CDR3 DNA is TGTGCCAGCAGTAGCGGGAGAACAGATACGCAGTATTTT. Encoded protein: CASSSGRTDTQYF.

DNA of the CDR3: TGTGCCAGCAGTTTAAGCCCCATACCTTCAAACTATGGCTACACCTTC. It codes for CASSLSPIPSNYGYTF. V usage is TRBV27 and J usage is TRBJ1-2; D is ambiguous. V gave up 2 bases and J gave up 2 bases, with 15 bases separating them. Looked up from germline, CDR1 is MNHEY and CDR2 is SMNVEV (reference sequence). This CDR3 is built from 16 residues.

In this sample, this clone turned up a few times. The chain recombines TRBV5-1 with TRBJ1-1; D may be TRBD1 (5 bases). The germline CDR1 and CDR2 sequences are SGHRS and YFSETQ. The CDR3 consists of 13 residues. Between the trimmed V and J ends, which lost 4 bases and 8 bases, there was a span of 15 bases. The CDR3 protein is CASSPLSGGEAFF. In nucleotides, the CDR3 is TGCGCCAGCAGCCCCCTATCGGGGGGGGAAGCTTTCTTT.

This clone was recorded a few times. This sequence joins TRBV5-6 and TRBJ2-2; TRBD1 matches 10 bases. The germline CDR1 and CDR2 sequences are SGHDT and YYEEEE. The CDR3 totals 15 residues. V dropped 4 bases and J dropped 4; count of bases not matched to a gene: 4. CDR3 sequence: CASSRWTGGTGELFF. The CDR3 DNA reads TGTGCCAGCAGCCGTTGGACAGGGGGCACCGGGGAGCTGTTTTTT.

The genes are TRBV11-2 and TRBJ2-7; weak D call: TRBD1 (6 bases). Germline lookup yields CDR1 SGHAT and CDR2 FQNNGV. Trimming took 3 bases from V and 6 from J, leaving 12 bases between them. The CDR3 consists of 13 residues. Written as DNA, the CDR3 is TGTGCCAGCAGCTTCAGGGGTGCGGGCGAGCAGTACTTC. It yields the protein CASSFRGAGEQYF. Looking up the rest from reference TRBV11-2 and TRBJ2-7 gives the full variable domain: EAGVAQSPRYKIIEKRQSVAFWCNPISGHATLYWYQQILGQGPKLLIQFQNNGVVDDSQLPKDRFSAERLKGVDSTLKIQPAKLEDSAVYLCASSFRGAGEQYFGPGTRLTVT.

This CDR3 is CASSPPSGTYNEQFF. As DNA, the CDR3 is TGTGCCAGCTCACCACCTAGCGGGACCTACAATGAGCAGTTCTTC. V and J are TRBV18 and TRBJ2-1; 8 nucleotides line up with TRBD2. Germline CDR1 is KGHSH and CDR2 is LQKENI. V lost 0 bases, J lost 2 bases, and 0 bases stayed unmatched. CDR3 size: 15 residues.

The V and J genes are TRBV7-9 and TRBJ1-4, with D tentatively TRBD1 (6 bases). Germline CDR1 is SEHNR and CDR2 is FQNEAQ (reference sequence). The CDR3 is made up of 15 amino acids. With 5 bases removed from V and 2 bases from J, the gap between germline ends came to 12 bases. As DNA, the CDR3 is TGTGCCAGCAGCCCCCGAACAGGGACTAATGAAAAACTGTTTTTT. Translation: CASSPRTGTNEKLFF.

The chain recombines TRBV28 with TRBJ2-2, with D unclear. The germline V and J ends were trimmed by 5 bases and 5 bases, with 12 bases remaining between them. The CDR3 has 14 amino acids. The germline V gene encodes CDR1 MDHEN and CDR2 SYDVKM. The CDR3 region has the DNA TGTGCCAGCAGTCCGCCTTTACGGACCGGGGAGCTGTTTTTT. Protein sequence: CASSPPLRTGELFF.

The chain links TRBV7-2 to TRBJ2-1; D might be TRBD2 (5 bases). The CDR3 is 15 residues long. V was shortened by 8 bases and J by 0 bases, with 14 bases between the two germline ends. CDR1 and CDR2 from the germline V gene are SGHTA and FQGNSA. CDR3 sequence (DNA): TGTGCCAGCGTAAGAGCGGCGAGCTCCTACAATGAGCAGTTCTTC. As protein: CASVRAASSYNEQFF. Filled out from reference TRBV7-2 and TRBJ2-1, the complete variable domain reads GAGVSQSPSNKVTEKGKDVELRCDPISGHTALYWYRQSLGQGLEFLIYFQGNSAPDKSGLPSDRFSAERTGGSVSTLTIQRTQQEDSAVYLCASVRAASSYNEQFFGPGTRLTVL.